The sequence of this TCR beta chain was determined in a study of STAT3 mutations in large granular lymphocyte leukemia. The CDR3 extends over 17 amino acids. V lost 5 bases and J lost 6, with 23 bases in between. CDR1 and CDR2 (germline): SGHVS, FNYEAQ. Method: immunoSEQ multiplex PCR; TCRdb's copy keeps in-frame clones and lacks some. This table has 20,000 to 30,000 clones, 94% appearing once. Study-wide findings and caveats: TCR clonotype switching after therapy occurred in about 35% of the 18 patients. In T-cell large granular lymphocyte leukemia, about half of patients showed multiple immunodominant subclonotypes. Clonal expansion was inferred from other time points because no sample existed at each clone's first appearance.

As for this clone: Its antigen is currently unknown.

The specimen was peripheral blood mononuclear cells. The sequence was obtained from a man between 35 and 55 years old with T-cell large granular lymphocyte leukemia. Some clones in this sample may be carry-over from other donors' samples. The chain combines TRBV7-6 with TRBJ1-5, with D maybe TRBD1 (5 bases). The CDR3 protein is CASSPGLGQERAQPQHF. CDR3 in DNA: TGTGCCAGCAGCCCGGGACTGGGTCAGGAAAGGGCTCAGCCCCAGCATTTT.